This TCR beta chain was recorded in a study of blood T cell repertoires in COVID-19. Only in-frame clones appear in the TCRdb table, and some are missing; sequencing was by immunoSEQ multiplex PCR. The repertoire holds 330,000 or so clones, with around nine tenths as singletons. The V gene's germline CDR1 is MNHEY and CDR2 SVGAGI. The CDR3 extends over 15 amino acids. The V and J ends lost 7 bases and 6 bases respectively, with 19 bases between them. People in the exposed group encountered a COVID-19 case within 2 weeks before entering the study. This receptor was identified in a woman under 40 who had been exposed to COVID-19. What was sequenced was PBMCs or T cells enriched from blood (not recorded which). This chain joins TRBV6-5 and TRBJ1-5, with D uncertain. CDR3 loop: CASKNQREPGQPQHF. In nucleotides, the CDR3 is TGTGCCAGCAAAAACCAGCGGGAACCCGGTCAGCCCCAGCATTTT.